This T cell receptor (beta chain) originates from a study of OX40 agonist ivuxolimab in advanced cancers. The CDR3 is made up of 15 amino acids. CDR1 is SEHNR and CDR2 is FQNEAQ in the germline V gene (reference sequence). Trimming removed 5 bases from V and 7 bases from J, with 18 bases in between. TCRdb's copy holds only in-frame clones and misses some; the assay was immunoSEQ multiplex PCR. The sample has around 43,000 clones; around 89% are singletons. This chain links TRBV7-9 with TRBJ2-1; D may match TRBD1 or TRBD2 (5 bases each). This sample comprised CD4+ or CD8+ T cells sorted from blood, obtained in a trial of the OX40 agonist ivuxolimab. The sequence came from an adult with an advanced solid tumor such as melanoma, head and neck, liver or kidney cancer. CDR3 nucleotide sequence: TGTGCCAGCAGCACGAGGGGTGCTAGTCGGAATGAGCAGTTCTTC. Its translation: CASSTRGASRNEQFF.